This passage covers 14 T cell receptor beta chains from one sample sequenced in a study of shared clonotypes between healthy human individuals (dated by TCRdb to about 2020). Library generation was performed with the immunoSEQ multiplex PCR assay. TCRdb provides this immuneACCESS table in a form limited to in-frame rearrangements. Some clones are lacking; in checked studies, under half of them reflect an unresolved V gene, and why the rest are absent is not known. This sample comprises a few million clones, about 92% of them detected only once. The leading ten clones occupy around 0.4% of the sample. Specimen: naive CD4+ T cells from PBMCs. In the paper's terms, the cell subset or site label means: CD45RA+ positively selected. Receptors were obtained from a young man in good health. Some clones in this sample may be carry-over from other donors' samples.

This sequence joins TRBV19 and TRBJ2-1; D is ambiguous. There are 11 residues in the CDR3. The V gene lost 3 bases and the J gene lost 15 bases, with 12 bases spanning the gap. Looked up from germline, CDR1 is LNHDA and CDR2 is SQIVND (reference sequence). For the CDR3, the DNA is TGTGCCAGTAGTATTGGGGAAGTCCCGTTCTTC. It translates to CASSIGEVPFF.

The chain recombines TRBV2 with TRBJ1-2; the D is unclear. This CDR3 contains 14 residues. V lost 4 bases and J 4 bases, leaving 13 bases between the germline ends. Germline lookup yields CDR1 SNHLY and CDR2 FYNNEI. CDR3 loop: CASSAVGGFYGYTF. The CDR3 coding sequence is TGTGCCAGCAGTGCCGTTGGCGGTTTCTATGGCTACACCTTC.

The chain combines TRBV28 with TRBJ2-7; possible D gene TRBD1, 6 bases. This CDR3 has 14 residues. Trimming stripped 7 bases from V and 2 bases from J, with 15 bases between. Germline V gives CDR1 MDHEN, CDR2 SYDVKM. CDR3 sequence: CASTFRDTAYEQYF. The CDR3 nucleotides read TGTGCCAGCACCTTCCGGGACACCGCCTACGAGCAGTACTTC.

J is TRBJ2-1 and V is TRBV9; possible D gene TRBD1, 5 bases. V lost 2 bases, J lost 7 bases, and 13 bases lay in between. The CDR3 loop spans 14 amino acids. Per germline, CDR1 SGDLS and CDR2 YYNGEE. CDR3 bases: TGTGCCAGCAGCGTGGGCAACCCAGGGAATGAGCAGTTCTTC. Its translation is CASSVGNPGNEQFF.

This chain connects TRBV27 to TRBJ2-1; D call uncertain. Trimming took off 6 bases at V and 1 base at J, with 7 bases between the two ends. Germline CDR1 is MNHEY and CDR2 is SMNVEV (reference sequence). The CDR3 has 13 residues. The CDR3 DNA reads TGTGCCAGCAGGGTGAATTCCTACAATGAGCAGTTCTTC. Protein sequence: CASRVNSYNEQFF.

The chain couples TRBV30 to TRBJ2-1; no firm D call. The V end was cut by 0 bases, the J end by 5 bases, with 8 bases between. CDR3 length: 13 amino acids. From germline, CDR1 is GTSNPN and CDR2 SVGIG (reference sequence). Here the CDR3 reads CAWSVMLDNEQFF. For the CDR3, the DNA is TGTGCCTGGAGTGTTATGTTGGACAATGAGCAGTTCTTC.

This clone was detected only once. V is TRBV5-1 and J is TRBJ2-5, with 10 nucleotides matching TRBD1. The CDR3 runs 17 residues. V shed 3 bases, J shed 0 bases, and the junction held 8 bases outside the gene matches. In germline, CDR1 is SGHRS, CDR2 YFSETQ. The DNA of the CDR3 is TGCGCCAGCAGCTCTGGACAGGGGGTCGGGTACCAAGAGACCCAGTACTTC. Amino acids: CASSSGQGVGYQETQYF.

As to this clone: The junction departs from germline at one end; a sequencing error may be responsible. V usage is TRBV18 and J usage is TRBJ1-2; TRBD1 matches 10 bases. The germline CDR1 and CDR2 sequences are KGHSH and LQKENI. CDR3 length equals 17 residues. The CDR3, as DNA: TGTGCCAGCTCACCACCCAATCATCCAGGGACAGGGGCCCCGAAGGACTTC. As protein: CASSPPNHPGTGAPKDF.

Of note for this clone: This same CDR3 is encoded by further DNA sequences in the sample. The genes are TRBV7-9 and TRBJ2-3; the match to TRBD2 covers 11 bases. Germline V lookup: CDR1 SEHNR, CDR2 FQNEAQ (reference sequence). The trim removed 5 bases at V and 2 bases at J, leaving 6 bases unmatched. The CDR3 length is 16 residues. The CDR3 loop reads CASSPGTSGNTDTQYF. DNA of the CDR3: TGTGCCAGCAGCCCCGGGACTAGCGGAAACACAGATACGCAGTATTTT.

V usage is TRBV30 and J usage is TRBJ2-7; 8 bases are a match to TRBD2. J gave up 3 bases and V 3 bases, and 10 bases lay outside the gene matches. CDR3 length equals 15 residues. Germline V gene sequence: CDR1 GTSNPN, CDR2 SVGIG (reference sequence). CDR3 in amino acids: CAWSYGLAGIYEQYF. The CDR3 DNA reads TGTGCCTGGAGCTACGGGCTAGCGGGCATCTACGAGCAGTACTTC.

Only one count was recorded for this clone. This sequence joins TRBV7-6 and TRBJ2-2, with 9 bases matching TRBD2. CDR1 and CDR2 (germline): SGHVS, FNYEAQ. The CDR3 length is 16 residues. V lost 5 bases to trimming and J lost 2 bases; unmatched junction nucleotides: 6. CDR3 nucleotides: TGTGCCAGCAGCCCCGGGCGGGAGGGAAACACCGGGGAGCTGTTTTTT. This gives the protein CASSPGREGNTGELFF.

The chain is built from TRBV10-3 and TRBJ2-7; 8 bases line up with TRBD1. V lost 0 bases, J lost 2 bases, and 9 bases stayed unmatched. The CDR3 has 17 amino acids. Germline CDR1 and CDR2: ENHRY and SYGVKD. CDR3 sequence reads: CAISESGRTGTTYEQYF. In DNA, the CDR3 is TGTGCCATCAGTGAGTCGGGCCGGACAGGGACCACCTACGAGCAGTACTTC.

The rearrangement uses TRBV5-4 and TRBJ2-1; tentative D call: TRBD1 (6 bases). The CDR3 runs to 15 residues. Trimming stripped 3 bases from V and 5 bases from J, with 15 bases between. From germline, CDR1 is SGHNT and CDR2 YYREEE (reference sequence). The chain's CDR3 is CASSSGRGSDNEQFF. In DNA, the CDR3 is TGTGCCAGCAGCTCCGGCAGGGGTTCTGACAATGAGCAGTTCTTC.

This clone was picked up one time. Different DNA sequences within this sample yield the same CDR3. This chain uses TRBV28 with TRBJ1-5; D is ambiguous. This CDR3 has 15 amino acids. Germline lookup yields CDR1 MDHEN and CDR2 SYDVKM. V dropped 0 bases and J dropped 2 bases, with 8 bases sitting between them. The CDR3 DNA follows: TGTGCCAGCAGTTTATGGTCTGGGGGCAATCAGCCCCAGCATTTT. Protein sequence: CASSLWSGGNQPQHF.